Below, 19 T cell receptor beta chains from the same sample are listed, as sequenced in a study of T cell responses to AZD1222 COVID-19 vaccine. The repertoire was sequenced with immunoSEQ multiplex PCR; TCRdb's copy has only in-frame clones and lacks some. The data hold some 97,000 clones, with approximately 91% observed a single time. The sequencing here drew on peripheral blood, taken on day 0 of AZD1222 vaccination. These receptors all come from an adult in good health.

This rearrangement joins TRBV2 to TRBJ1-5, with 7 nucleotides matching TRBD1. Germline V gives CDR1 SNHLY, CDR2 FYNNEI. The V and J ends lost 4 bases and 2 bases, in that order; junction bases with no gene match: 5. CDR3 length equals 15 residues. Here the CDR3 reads CASSADRVGNQPQHF. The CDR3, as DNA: TGTGCCAGCAGTGCAGACAGGGTGGGCAATCAGCCCCAGCATTTT.

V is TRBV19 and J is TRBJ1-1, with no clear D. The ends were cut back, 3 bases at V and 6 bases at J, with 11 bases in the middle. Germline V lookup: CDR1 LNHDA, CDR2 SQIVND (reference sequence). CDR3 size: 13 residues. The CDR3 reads CASSIKISAEAFF. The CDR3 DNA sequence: TGTGCCAGTAGTATCAAGATTTCGGCTGAAGCTTTCTTT. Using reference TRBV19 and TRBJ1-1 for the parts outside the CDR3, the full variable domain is DGGITQSPKYLFRKEGQNVTLSCEQNLNHDAMYWYRQDPGQGLRLIYYSQIVNDFQKGDIAEGYSVSREKKESFPLTVTSAQKNPTAFYLCASSIKISAEAFFGQGTRLTVV.

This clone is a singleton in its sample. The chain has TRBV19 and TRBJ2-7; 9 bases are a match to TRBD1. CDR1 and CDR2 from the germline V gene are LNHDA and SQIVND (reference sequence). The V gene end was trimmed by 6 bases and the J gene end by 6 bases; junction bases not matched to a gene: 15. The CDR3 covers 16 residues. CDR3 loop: CASSGRGQGKTSEQYF. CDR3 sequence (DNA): TGTGCCAGTAGCGGGCGCGGACAGGGGAAAACGAGCGAGCAGTACTTC.

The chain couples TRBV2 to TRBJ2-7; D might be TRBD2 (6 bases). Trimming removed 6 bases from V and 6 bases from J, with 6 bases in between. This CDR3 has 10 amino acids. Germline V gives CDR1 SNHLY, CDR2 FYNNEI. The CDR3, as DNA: TGTGCCAGCAGGGGGGGCGAGCAGTACTTC. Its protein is CASRGGEQYF.

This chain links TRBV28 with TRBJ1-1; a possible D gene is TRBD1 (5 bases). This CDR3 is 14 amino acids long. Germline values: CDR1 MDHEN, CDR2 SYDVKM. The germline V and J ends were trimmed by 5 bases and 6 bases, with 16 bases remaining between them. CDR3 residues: CASSPNLAGSEAFF. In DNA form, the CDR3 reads TGTGCCAGCAGTCCCAATTTGGCAGGGTCTGAAGCTTTCTTT.

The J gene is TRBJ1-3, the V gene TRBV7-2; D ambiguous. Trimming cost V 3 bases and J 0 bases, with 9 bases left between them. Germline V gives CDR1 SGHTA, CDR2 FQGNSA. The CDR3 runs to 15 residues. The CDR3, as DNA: TGTGCCAGCAGCTTCCCCCGAGGCTCTGGAAACACCATATATTTT. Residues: CASSFPRGSGNTIYF.

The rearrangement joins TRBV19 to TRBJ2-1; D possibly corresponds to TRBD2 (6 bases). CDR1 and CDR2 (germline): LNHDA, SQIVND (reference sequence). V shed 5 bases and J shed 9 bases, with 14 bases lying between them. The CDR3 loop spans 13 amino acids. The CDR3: CASSPSGVSEQFF. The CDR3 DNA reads TGTGCCAGTAGTCCTTCGGGGGTCTCTGAGCAGTTCTTC.

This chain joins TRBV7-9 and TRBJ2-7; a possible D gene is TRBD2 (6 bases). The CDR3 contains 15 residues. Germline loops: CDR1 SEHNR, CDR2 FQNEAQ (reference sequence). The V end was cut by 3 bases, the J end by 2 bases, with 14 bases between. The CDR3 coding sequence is TGTGCCAGCAGCTTTGGCGGGAAAGGCCCCTACGAGCAGTACTTC. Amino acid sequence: CASSFGGKGPYEQYF.

The CDR3 loop reads CASSLAASGSTYEQYF. DNA for the CDR3: TGTGCCAGCAGCTTAGCTGCTAGCGGGAGTACCTACGAGCAGTACTTC. This chain uses TRBV7-2 with TRBJ2-7; the match to TRBD2 covers 10 bases. The CDR3 extends over 16 amino acids. With 0 bases clipped from V and 2 bases from J, the junction kept 4 bases outside the gene matches. Germline V lookup: CDR1 SGHTA, CDR2 FQGNSA. The full variable domain, rest sourced from reference TRBV7-2 and TRBJ2-7, is GAGVSQSPSNKVTEKGKDVELRCDPISGHTALYWYRQSLGQGLEFLIYFQGNSAPDKSGLPSDRFSAERTGGSVSTLTIQRTQQEDSAVYLCASSLAASGSTYEQYFGPGTRLTVT.

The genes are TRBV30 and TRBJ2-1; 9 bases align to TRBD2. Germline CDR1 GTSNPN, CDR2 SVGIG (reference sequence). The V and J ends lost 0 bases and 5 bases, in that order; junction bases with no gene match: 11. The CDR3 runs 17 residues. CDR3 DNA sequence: TGTGCCTGGAGTGTGGTTCAATGGCGGGAGGGGGACAATGAGCAGTTCTTC. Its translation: CAWSVVQWREGDNEQFF.

DNA for the CDR3: TGTGCCAGCAGCTTAGGGGGTTTTGTGTCTGGAAACACCATATATTTT. Its translation: CASSLGGFVSGNTIYF. The chain is built from TRBV7-9 and TRBJ1-3; D uncertain. CDR1 is SEHNR, CDR2 FQNEAQ, per germline (reference sequence). The CDR3 is 16 residues long. The V end was cut by 1 base, the J end by 1 base, with 11 bases between.

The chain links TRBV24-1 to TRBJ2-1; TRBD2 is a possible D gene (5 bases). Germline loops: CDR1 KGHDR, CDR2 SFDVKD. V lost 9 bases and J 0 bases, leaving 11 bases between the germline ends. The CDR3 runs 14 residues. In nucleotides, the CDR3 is TGTGCCACCGGTGGACTCGTCTCCTACAATGAGCAGTTCTTC. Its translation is CATGGLVSYNEQFF.

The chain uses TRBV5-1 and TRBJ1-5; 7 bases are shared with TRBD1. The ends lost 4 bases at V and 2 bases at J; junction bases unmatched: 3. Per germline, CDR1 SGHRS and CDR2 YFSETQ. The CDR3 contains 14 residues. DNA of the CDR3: TGCGCCAGCAGCGAGGGGACAGGCAATCAGCCCCAGCATTTT. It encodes CASSEGTGNQPQHF. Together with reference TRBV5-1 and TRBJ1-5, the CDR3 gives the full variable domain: KAGVTQTPRYLIKTRGQQVTLSCSPISGHRSVSWYQQTPGQGLQFLFEYFSETQRNKGNFPGRFSGRQFSNSRSEMNVSTLELGDSALYLCASSEGTGNQPQHFGDGTRLSIL.

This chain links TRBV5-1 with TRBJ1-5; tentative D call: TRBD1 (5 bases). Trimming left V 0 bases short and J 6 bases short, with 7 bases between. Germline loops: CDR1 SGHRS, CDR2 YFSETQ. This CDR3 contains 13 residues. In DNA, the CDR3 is TGCGCCAGCAGCTTGGCCGGGACTCAGCCCCAGCATTTT. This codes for CASSLAGTQPQHF. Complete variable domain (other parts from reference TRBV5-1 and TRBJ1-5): KAGVTQTPRYLIKTRGQQVTLSCSPISGHRSVSWYQQTPGQGLQFLFEYFSETQRNKGNFPGRFSGRQFSNSRSEMNVSTLELGDSALYLCASSLAGTQPQHFGDGTRLSIL.

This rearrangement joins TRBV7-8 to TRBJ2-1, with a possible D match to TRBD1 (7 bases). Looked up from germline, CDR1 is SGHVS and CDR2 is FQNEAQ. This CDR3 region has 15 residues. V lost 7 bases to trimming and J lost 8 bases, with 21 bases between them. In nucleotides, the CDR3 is TGTGCCAGCATCCCCCCGGGGCGCAGGGGGGATGAGCAGTTCTTC. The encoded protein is CASIPPGRRGDEQFF. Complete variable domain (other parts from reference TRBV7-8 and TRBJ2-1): GAGVSQSPRYKVAKRGQDVALRCDPISGHVSLFWYQQALGQGPEFLTYFQNEAQLDKSGLPSDRFFAERPEGSVSTLKIQRTQQEDSAVYLCASIPPGRRGDEQFFGPGTRLTVL.

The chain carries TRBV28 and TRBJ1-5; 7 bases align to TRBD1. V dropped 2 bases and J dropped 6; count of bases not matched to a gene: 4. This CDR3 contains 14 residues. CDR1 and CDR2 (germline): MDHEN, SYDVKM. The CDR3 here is CASSLEGAVQPQHF. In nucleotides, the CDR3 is TGTGCCAGCAGTTTAGAGGGGGCCGTTCAGCCCCAGCATTTT.

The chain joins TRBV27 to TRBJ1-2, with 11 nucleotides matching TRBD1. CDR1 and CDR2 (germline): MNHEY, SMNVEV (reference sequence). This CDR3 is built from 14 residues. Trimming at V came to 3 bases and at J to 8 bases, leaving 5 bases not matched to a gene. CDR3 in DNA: TGTGCCAGCAGTTTCCCCGGGACAGGGGGAGGCTACACCTTC. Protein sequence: CASSFPGTGGGYTF.

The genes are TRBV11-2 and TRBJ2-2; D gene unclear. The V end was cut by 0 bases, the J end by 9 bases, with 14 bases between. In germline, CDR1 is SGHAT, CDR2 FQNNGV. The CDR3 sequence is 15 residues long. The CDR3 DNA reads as TGTGCCAGCAGCTTAGACGGTCATACTGCACGGGAGCTGTTTTTT. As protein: CASSLDGHTARELFF.

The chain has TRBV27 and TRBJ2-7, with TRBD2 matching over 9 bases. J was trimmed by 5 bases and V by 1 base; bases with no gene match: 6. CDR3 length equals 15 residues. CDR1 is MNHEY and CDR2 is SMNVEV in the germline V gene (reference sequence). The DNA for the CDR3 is TGTGCCAGCAGTTTATATAGGTCTAGCGGGAACGAGCAGTACTTC. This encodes CASSLYRSSGNEQYF.